The source of this TCR beta chain is a study of cytomegalovirus exposure and HLA in healthy donors. A multiplex PCR was run with 60 Vbeta primers and 13 Jbeta primers. The method was immunoSEQ multiplex PCR; TCRdb's version includes in-frame clones alone and lacks a portion of them. The sample holds about 110,000 clones, approximately 71% seen once. This clone was observed a single time. The CDR3 covers 14 residues. Germline lookup yields CDR1 SGHRS and CDR2 YFSETQ. J gave up 2 bases and V 5 bases, and 7 bases lay outside the gene matches. The clonotype comes from a man aged 35 to 55 in good health and CMV-seronegative. The genes are TRBV5-1 and TRBJ2-7; 7 nucleotides match TRBD2. Sequencing used PBMCs. The CDR3 here is CASSWGGTTYEQYF. Written as DNA, the CDR3 is TGCGCCAGCAGTTGGGGAGGGACTACCTACGAGCAGTACTTC.